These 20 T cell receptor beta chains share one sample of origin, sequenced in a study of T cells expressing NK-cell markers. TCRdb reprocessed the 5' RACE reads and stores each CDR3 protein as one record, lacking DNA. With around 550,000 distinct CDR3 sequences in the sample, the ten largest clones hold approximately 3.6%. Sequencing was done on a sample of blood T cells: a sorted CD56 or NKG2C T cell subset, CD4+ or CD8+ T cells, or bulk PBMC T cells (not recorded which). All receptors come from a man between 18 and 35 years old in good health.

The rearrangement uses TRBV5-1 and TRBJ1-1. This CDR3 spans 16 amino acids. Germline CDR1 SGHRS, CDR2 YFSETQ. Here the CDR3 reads CASSSDTGGMNTEAFF.

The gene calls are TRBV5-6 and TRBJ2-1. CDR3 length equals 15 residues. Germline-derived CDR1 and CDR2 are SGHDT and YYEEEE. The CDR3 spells CASSSSFVSYNEQFF.

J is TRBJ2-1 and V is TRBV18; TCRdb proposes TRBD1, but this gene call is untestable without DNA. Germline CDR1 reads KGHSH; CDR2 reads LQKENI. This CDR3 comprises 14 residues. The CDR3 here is CASSPNRGMNEQFF.

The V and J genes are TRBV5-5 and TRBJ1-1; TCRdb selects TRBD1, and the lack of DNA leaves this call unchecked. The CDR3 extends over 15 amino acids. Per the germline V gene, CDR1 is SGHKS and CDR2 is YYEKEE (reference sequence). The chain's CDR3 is CASSKRQGSGTEAFF.

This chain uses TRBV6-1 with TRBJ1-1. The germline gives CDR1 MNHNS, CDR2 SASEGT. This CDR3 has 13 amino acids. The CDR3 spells CASSDQVGRVAFF.

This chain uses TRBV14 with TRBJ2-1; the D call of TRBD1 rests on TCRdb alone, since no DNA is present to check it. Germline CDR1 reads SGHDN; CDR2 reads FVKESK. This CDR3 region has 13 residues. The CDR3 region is CASSQGQGTEQFF. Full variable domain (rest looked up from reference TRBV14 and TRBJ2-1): EAGVTQFPSHSVIEKGQTVTLRCDPISGHDNLYWYRRVMGKEIKFLLHFVKESKQDESGMPNNRFLAERTGGTYSTLKVQPAELEDSGVYFCASSQGQGTEQFFGPGTRLTVL.

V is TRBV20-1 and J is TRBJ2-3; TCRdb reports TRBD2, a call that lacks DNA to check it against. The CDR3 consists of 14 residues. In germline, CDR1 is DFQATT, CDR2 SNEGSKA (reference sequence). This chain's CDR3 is CSARKVGDADTQYF.

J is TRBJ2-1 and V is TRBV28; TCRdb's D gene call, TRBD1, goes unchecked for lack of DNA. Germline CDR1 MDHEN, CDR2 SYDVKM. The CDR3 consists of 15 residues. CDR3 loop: CASRKERGRGDEQFF.

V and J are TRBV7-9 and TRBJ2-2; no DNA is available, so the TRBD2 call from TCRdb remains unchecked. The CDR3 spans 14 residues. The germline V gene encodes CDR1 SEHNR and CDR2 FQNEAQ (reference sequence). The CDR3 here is CASSRTSGAGELFF.

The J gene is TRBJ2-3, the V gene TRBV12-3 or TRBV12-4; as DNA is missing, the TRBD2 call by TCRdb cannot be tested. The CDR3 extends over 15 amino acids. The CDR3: CASSPGLAGGNTQYF.

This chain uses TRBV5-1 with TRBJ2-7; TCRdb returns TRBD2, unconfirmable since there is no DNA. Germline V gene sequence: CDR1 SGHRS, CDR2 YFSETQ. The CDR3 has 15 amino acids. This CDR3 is CASSLAGPMSYEQYF.

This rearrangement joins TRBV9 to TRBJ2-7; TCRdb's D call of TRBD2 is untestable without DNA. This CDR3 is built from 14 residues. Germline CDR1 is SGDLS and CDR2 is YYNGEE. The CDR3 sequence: CASSEGSHSYEQYF.

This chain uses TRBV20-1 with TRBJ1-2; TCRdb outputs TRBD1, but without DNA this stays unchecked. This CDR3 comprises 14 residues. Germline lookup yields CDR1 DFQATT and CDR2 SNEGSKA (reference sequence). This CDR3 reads CSAPGQVLNYGYTF.

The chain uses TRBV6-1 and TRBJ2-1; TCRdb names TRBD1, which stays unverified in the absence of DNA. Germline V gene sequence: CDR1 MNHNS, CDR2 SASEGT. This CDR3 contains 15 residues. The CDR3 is CASSPVGADYNEQFF.

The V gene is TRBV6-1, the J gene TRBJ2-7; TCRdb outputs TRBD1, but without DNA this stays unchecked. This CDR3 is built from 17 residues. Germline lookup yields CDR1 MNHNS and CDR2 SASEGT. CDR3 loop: CASRPTPLPGNRGEQYF.

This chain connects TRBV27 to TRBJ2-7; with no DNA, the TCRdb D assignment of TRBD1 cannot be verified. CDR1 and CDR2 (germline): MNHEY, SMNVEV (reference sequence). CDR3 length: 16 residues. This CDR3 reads CASSPSWGKGSYEQYF.

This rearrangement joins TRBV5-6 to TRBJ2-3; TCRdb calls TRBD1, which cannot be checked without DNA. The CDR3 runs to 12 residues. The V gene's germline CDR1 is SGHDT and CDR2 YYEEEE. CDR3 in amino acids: CASSLEGVTQYF.

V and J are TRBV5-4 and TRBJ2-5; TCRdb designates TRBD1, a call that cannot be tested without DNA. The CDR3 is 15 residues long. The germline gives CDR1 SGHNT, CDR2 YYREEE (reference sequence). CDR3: CASSLDRGTGKTQYF.

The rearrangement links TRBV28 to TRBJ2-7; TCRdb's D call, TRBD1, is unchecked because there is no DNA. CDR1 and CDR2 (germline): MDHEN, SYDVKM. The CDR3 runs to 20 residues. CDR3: CASSLPYFGTGVGRSYEQYF.

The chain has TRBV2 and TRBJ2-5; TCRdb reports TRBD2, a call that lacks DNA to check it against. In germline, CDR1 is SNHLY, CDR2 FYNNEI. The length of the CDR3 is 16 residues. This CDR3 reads CASSRLAGDYQETQYF.